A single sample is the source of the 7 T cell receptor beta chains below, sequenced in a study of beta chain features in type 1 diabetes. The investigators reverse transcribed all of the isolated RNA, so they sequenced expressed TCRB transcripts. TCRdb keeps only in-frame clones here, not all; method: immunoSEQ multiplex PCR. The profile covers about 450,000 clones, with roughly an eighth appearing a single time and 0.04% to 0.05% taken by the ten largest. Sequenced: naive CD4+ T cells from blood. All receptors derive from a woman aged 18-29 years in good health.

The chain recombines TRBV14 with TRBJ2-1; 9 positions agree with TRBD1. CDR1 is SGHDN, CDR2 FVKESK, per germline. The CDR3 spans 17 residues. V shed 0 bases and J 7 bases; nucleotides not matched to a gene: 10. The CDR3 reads CASSQDFGTGYGNEQFF. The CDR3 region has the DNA TGTGCCAGCAGCCAAGATTTCGGGACAGGGTATGGGAATGAGCAGTTCTTC. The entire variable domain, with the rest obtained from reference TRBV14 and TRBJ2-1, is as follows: EAGVTQFPSHSVIEKGQTVTLRCDPISGHDNLYWYRRVMGKEIKFLLHFVKESKQDESGMPNNRFLAERTGGTYSTLKVQPAELEDSGVYFCASSQDFGTGYGNEQFFGPGTRLTVL.

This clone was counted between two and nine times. The CDR3 nucleotides are TGCGCCAGCAGCCCACCGGGGGAACGAGTCGAGCAGTACGTC. It translates to CASSPPGERVEQYV. The chain joins TRBV4-1 to TRBJ2-7; D is perhaps TRBD2 (6 bases). This CDR3 has 14 amino acids. V dropped 4 bases and J dropped 6 bases, with 16 bases sitting between them. CDR1 MGHRA and CDR2 YSYEKL come from the germline V gene.

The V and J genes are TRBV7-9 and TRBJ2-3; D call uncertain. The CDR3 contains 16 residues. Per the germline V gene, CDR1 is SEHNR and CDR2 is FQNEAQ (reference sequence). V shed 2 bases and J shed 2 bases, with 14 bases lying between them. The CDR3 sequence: CASSLFGQINTDTQYF. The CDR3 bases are TGTGCCAGCAGCTTATTTGGCCAGATTAACACAGATACGCAGTATTTT.

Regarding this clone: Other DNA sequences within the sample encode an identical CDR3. The CDR3 is CASSLTPQETQYF. The CDR3 bases are TGTGCCAGCAGCTTAACGCCACAAGAGACCCAGTACTTC. This sequence joins TRBV7-3 and TRBJ2-5, with unresolved D. Germline V gene data show CDR1 as SGHTA and CDR2 as FQGTGA. V was pared by 0 bases and J by 2 bases, with 4 bases between. The CDR3 spans 13 residues.

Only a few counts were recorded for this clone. The CDR3 is CASSRSSYNSPLHF. The DNA of the CDR3 is TGTGCCAGCAGCCGGAGCTCCTATAATTCACCCCTCCACTTT. The V gene is TRBV7-2, the J gene TRBJ1-6; D unresolved. Germline CDR1 and CDR2: SGHTA and FQGNSA. This CDR3 has 14 residues. V lost 5 bases to trimming and J lost 0 bases, with 5 bases between them. The complete variable domain, with remaining parts taken from reference TRBV7-2 and TRBJ1-6, reads GAGVSQSPSNKVTEKGKDVELRCDPISGHTALYWYRQSLGQGLEFLIYFQGNSAPDKSGLPSDRFSAERTGGSVSTLTIQRTQQEDSAVYLCASSRSSYNSPLHFGNGTRLTVT.

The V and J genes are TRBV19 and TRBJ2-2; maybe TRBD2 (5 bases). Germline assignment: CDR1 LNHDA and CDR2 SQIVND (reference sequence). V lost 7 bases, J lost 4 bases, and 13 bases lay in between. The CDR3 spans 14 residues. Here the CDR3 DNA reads TGTGCCAGTAAGAGGGCCCCTGTCACCGGGGAGCTGTTTTTT. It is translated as CASKRAPVTGELFF.

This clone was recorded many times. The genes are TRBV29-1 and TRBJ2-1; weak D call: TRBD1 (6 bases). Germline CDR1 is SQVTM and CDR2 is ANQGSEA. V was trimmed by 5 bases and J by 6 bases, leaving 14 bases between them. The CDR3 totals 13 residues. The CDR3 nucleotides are TGCAGCGTTAGGGGACAACAGAGCAATGAGCAGTTCTTC. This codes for CSVRGQQSNEQFF.